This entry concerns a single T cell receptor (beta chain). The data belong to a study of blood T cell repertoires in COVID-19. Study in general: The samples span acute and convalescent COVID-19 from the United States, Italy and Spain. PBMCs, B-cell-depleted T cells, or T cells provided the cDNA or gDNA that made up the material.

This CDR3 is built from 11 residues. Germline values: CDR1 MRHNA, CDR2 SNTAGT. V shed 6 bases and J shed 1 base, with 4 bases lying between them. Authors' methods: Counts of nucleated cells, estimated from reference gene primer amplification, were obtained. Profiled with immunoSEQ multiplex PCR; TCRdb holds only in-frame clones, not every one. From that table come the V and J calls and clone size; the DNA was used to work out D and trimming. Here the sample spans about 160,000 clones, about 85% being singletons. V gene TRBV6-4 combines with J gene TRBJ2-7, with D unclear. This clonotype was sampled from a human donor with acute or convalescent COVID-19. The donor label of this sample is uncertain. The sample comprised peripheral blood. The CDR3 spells CASRQSYEQYF. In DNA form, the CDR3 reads TGTGCCAGCAGACAGTCCTACGAGCAGTACTTC.